A selection of T cell receptor beta chains follows, all from one sample in a study of blood T cell repertoires in COVID-19. The table came from immunoSEQ multiplex PCR; TCRdb's copy has only in-frame clones and leaves some out. The table lists around 250,000 clones, roughly 80% of them singletons. The specimen was peripheral blood. These receptors came from a woman younger than 30 with acute or convalescent COVID-19. Both conserved end residues are part of each CDR3. A D gene is named only where the DNA matches it firmly. Size is omitted from some rows. Given values are once, few, many or a class for expanded clones.

D	V	size	J	CDR3	DNA
.	TRBV10-3	.	TRBJ2-7	CATLSGYSSYEQYF	TGTGCCACCCTTAGCGGTTACAGCTCCTACGAGCAGTACTTC
TRBD1	TRBV19	once	TRBJ1-5	CASSIFGQVNQPQHF	TGTGCCAGTAGTATATTCGGACAGGTCAATCAGCCCCAGCATTTT
TRBD2	TRBV7-6	.	TRBJ2-1	CASSSRKTSGEQFF	TGTGCCAGCAGCTCCCGCAAGACTAGCGGTGAGCAGTTCTTC
TRBD1	TRBV18	.	TRBJ2-1	CASSPRNQGQGGYNEQFF	TGTGCCAGCTCACCACGCAACCAGGGACAGGGAGGTTACAATGAGCAGTTCTTC
.	TRBV6-5	.	TRBJ1-2	CASSPPGQGNYGYTF	TGTGCCAGCAGTCCCCCGGGACAAGGGAATTATGGCTACACCTTC
.	TRBV27	few	TRBJ1-4	CASRTSHRTPYEKLFF	TGTGCCAGTCGGACATCTCATCGGACCCCTTATGAAAAACTGTTTTTT
TRBD1	TRBV7-2	.	TRBJ1-2	CASSRDTGGGYTF	TGTGCCAGCAGCCGCGATACAGGGGGCGGCTACACCTTC
.	TRBV19	.	TRBJ1-1	CASSTPTRNTEAFF	TGTGCCAGTAGTACTCCGACAAGGAACACTGAAGCTTTCTTT
TRBD1	TRBV19	.	TRBJ1-1	CAGRDSMNTEAFF	TGTGCCGGCCGGGACAGCATGAACACTGAAGCTTTCTTT
.	TRBV7-6	few	TRBJ2-1	CASTPGDNEQFF	TGTGCCAGCACCCCCGGGGACAATGAGCAGTTCTTC
.	TRBV9	.	TRBJ1-3	CASSVASGNTIYF	TGTGCCAGCAGCGTGGCCTCTGGAAACACCATATATTTT
.	TRBV5-5	.	TRBJ1-3	CASSLELLSGNTIYF	TGTGCCAGCAGCTTGGAGCTTCTCTCTGGAAACACCATATATTTT
.	TRBV9	.	TRBJ1-3	CASSVAQGTSGNTIYF	TGTGCCAGCAGCGTAGCCCAGGGGACCTCTGGAAACACCATATATTTT
TRBD2	TRBV15	.	TRBJ2-7	CATSRDEVEAGRAYEQYF	TGTGCCACCAGCAGAGATGAAGTCGAAGCGGGACGGGCCTACGAGCAGTACTTC
.	TRBV5-1	.	TRBJ2-1	CASKLHGQYDQGQFF	TGCGCCAGCAAGCTTCATGGACAGTACGACCAAGGGCAGTTCTTC
TRBD2	TRBV29-1	.	TRBJ2-6	CSVDSGLAGANVLTF	TGCAGCGTCGACTCCGGACTAGCGGGGGCCAACGTCCTGACTTTC
.	TRBV18	once	TRBJ2-2	CASSPPAGPYTGELFF	TGTGCCAGCTCACCACCTGCGGGACCTTACACCGGGGAGCTGTTTTTT
.	TRBV4-2	.	TRBJ2-2	CASKELARTGELFF	TGTGCCAGCAAGGAGCTAGCGAGGACCGGGGAGCTGTTTTTT
.	TRBV6-1	.	TRBJ1-6	CASSEAGWSSYNSPLHF	TGTGCCAGCAGTGAAGCAGGATGGAGCTCCTATAATTCACCCCTCCACTTT
TRBD1	TRBV25-1	.	TRBJ1-4	CASGTGGYEKLFF	TGTGCCAGCGGGACAGGGGGTTATGAAAAACTGTTTTTT
.	TRBV7-9	.	TRBJ2-7	CASSPMRDGGYEQYF	TGTGCCAGCAGCCCAATGCGGGACGGCGGCTACGAGCAGTACTTC
TRBD1	TRBV5-1	.	TRBJ1-1	CASSDHRGNTEAFF	TGCGCCAGCAGCGACCACAGGGGAAACACTGAAGCTTTCTTT
.	TRBV6-5	.	TRBJ1-1	CASSYRDITEAFF	TGTGCCAGCAGTTACAGGGACATAACTGAAGCTTTCTTT
TRBD1	TRBV28	.	TRBJ1-1	CASYLQGPTLNTEAFF	TGTGCCAGCTACCTACAGGGGCCCACCTTGAACACTGAAGCTTTCTTT
TRBD2	TRBV7-7	.	TRBJ2-1	CASSPGVAGVNEQFF	TGTGCTAGCAGCCCCGGGGTAGCGGGAGTTAATGAGCAGTTCTTC
TRBD1	TRBV3-1/TRBV3-2	.	TRBJ1-2	CASSQDYPGTGPHF	TGTGCCAGCAGCCAAGATTACCCCGGGACAGGGCCCCACTTC
TRBD1	TRBV11-2	once	TRBJ1-6	CASSDRGDNSPLHF	TGTGCCAGCAGCGACAGGGGCGACAATTCACCCCTCCACTTT
TRBD2	TRBV2	once	TRBJ2-7	CASSVLAGGAGYEQYF	TGTGCCAGCAGTGTCTTAGCGGGAGGAGCGGGTTACGAGCAGTACTTC
TRBD2	TRBV3-1/TRBV3-2	.	TRBJ2-2	CASSPLAAGELFF	TGTGCCAGCAGCCCGCTAGCGGCCGGGGAGCTGTTTTTT
TRBD2	TRBV4-3	.	TRBJ2-1	CASSQVLAAYNEQFF	TGCGCCAGCAGCCAAGTACTAGCGGCATACAATGAGCAGTTCTTC
.	TRBV6-5	.	TRBJ2-2	CASRRDSAGTGELFF	TGTGCCAGCAGGCGGGACTCGGCAGGGACCGGGGAGCTGTTTTTT
.	TRBV27	.	TRBJ1-1	CASSFSRTQWPNTEAFF	TGTGCCAGCAGTTTCAGTAGGACACAATGGCCGAACACTGAAGCTTTCTTT
TRBD1	TRBV5-4	.	TRBJ2-5	CASSHWDRGIRETQYF	TGTGCCAGCAGCCATTGGGACAGGGGAATAAGAGAGACCCAGTACTTC
.	TRBV12-3/TRBV12-4	.	TRBJ1-1	CASSFPGWPEAFF	TGTGCCAGCAGTTTTCCAGGGTGGCCTGAAGCTTTCTTT
TRBD2	TRBV10-2	.	TRBJ2-3	CASSEWIAGQDTQYF	TGCGCCAGCAGTGAGTGGATAGCGGGGCAAGATACGCAGTATTTT
.	TRBV6-2/TRBV6-3	.	TRBJ2-7	CASSYSLGGRPNEQYF	TGTGCCAGCAGTTACTCGTTAGGGGGACGACCGAACGAGCAGTACTTC
TRBD1	TRBV27	.	TRBJ2-7	CASSLRDRSIYEQYF	TGTGCCAGCAGTTTAAGGGACAGGTCCATCTACGAGCAGTACTTC
.	TRBV6-1	.	TRBJ2-6	CASSDVRVSGANVLTF	TGTGCCAGCAGTGATGTACGAGTATCTGGGGCCAACGTCCTGACTTTC
.	TRBV20-1	.	TRBJ2-1	CSAWHYNEQFF	TGCAGTGCTTGGCATTACAATGAGCAGTTCTTC
.	TRBV9	.	TRBJ2-7	CASSVENSYEQYF	TGTGCCAGCAGCGTCGAGAACTCCTACGAGCAGTACTTC
TRBD1	TRBV27	.	TRBJ1-2	CASSRIPGQGIYGYTF	TGTGCCAGCAGTCGAATACCGGGACAGGGGATTTATGGCTACACCTTC
.	TRBV7-6	few	TRBJ1-4	CASSLGFPRRTTNEKLFF	TGTGCCAGCAGCTTAGGATTCCCCAGGCGAACAACTAATGAAAAACTGTTTTTT
.	TRBV19	.	TRBJ2-6	CASSILGGRGPGANVLTF	TGTGCCAGTAGTATTTTGGGGGGGCGCGGGCCTGGGGCCAACGTCCTGACTTTC
TRBD2	TRBV6-5	.	TRBJ2-3	CASRLGLISTDTQYF	TGTGCCAGCAGGTTGGGACTAATTAGCACAGATACGCAGTATTTT
TRBD1	TRBV30	once	TRBJ2-5	CAWSVGGLAGETQYF	TGTGCCTGGAGTGTAGGGGGCCTGGCTGGAGAGACCCAGTACTTC
TRBD2	TRBV5-4	.	TRBJ2-3	CASNSGTSLYF	TGTGCCTCGAACAGCGGGACTAGCTTGTATTTT
.	TRBV20-1	few	TRBJ2-3	CSASRPGTDTQYF	TGCAGTGCGAGTCGTCCTGGCACAGATACGCAGTATTTT
.	TRBV7-9	.	TRBJ1-2	CASQGRGGYTF	TGTGCCTCTCAGGGGAGAGGCGGCTACACCTTC
.	TRBV5-1	.	TRBJ1-4	CASSSDRWRNVGEKLFF	TGCGCCAGCAGCTCTGACAGATGGCGTAACGTGGGAGAAAAACTGTTTTTT
TRBD2	TRBV18	.	TRBJ2-1	CASSPPSGLAGVGNEQFF	TGTGCCAGCTCACCACCTAGCGGACTAGCGGGAGTGGGGAATGAGCAGTTCTTC